This passage covers 26 T cell receptor beta chains from one sample sequenced in a study of blood T cell repertoires in COVID-19. Profiling relied on immunoSEQ multiplex PCR, and the TCRdb table lists in-frame clones only, not all of them. The table shows around 37,000 clones, with 91% occurring only once. Sequencing was performed on peripheral blood. The origin of the receptors is a woman aged 80 or older with acute or convalescent COVID-19.

This chain links TRBV6-6 with TRBJ2-7, with 8 positions matching TRBD1. Germline CDR1 and CDR2: MNHNY and SVGAGI (reference sequence). The CDR3 length is 13 residues. After removal of 3 bases from V and 8 bases from J, the junction contained 6 bases not matched to a gene. CDR3 nucleotides: TGTGCCAGCAGTTATGGACAGGGCGCCCAGCAGTACTTC. Translating it yields CASSYGQGAQQYF.

The CDR3 nucleotides read TGTGCCAGCAGTGGGAGCGATGAGCAGTACTTC. Translating gives CASSGSDEQYF. This chain joins TRBV2 and TRBJ2-7; D gene uncertain. Looked up from germline, CDR1 is SNHLY and CDR2 is FYNNEI. Trimming took off 4 bases at V and 7 bases at J, with 8 bases between the two ends. The CDR3 has 11 amino acids.

Here the CDR3 DNA reads TGCGCCAGCAGCCCTCTAACTAGCGGGGTGACAGATACGCAGTATTTT. This sequence encodes CASSPLTSGVTDTQYF. This chain connects TRBV5-1 to TRBJ2-3; 10 bases align to TRBD2. CDR1 SGHRS and CDR2 YFSETQ come from the germline V gene. The CDR3 spans 16 residues. The V segment lost 4 bases and the J segment 3 bases; nucleotides outside the gene matches: 8.

The chain uses TRBV4-2 and TRBJ2-5; 15 positions agree with TRBD2. The CDR3 is 17 residues long. V lost 1 base and J lost 5; bases outside the gene matches: 5. CDR1 is LGHNA and CDR2 is YNFKEQ in the germline V gene. CDR3 sequence reads: CASSQGTSGGATETQYF. Here the CDR3 DNA reads TGTGCCAGCAGCCAAGGGACTAGCGGGGGGGCCACGGAGACCCAGTACTTC.

This chain connects TRBV7-2 to TRBJ1-3, with D possibly being TRBD1 (5 bases). From germline, CDR1 is SGHTA and CDR2 FQGNSA. The CDR3 totals 15 residues. The V gene lost 4 bases and the J gene lost 1 base, with 11 bases spanning the gap. CDR3 amino acids: CASSSGTPSGNTIYF. For the CDR3, the DNA is TGTGCCAGCAGCTCTGGGACTCCATCTGGAAACACCATATATTTT.

The V call is TRBV7-9, the J call TRBJ1-1, with 8 bases that match TRBD1. V lost 0 bases, J lost 9 bases, and 9 bases stayed unmatched. Germline V gene data show CDR1 as SEHNR and CDR2 as FQNEAQ (reference sequence). CDR3 length: 15 amino acids. CDR3 nucleotide sequence: TGTGCCAGCAGCTTAGCGCAGGGGGCCACCACGCAAGCTTTCTTT. Protein: CASSLAQGATTQAFF. Full variable domain (outside the CDR3, taken from reference TRBV7-9 and TRBJ1-1): DTGVSQNPRHKITKRGQNVTFRCDPISEHNRLYWYRQTLGQGPEFLTYFQNEAQLEKSRLLSDRFSAERPKGSFSTLEIQRTEQGDSAMYLCASSLAQGATTQAFFGQGTRLTVV.

With regard to this clone: One junction end does not reproduce the germline sequence, and a read error may be involved. The chain recombines TRBV6-2 or TRBV6-3 with TRBJ1-1; D is perhaps TRBD1 (5 bases). The CDR3 spans 11 residues. Germline V lookup: CDR1 MNHEY, CDR2 SVGEGT. The CDR3 sequence: CASSYAEGDVF. In DNA form, the CDR3 reads TGTGCCAGCAGTTACGCGGAAGGGGATGTCTTT.

V usage is TRBV5-1 and J usage is TRBJ1-1, with D possibly TRBD1 on 5 matching bases. The CDR3 contains 14 residues. Germline CDR1 SGHRS, CDR2 YFSETQ. The V gene lost 0 bases and the J gene lost 1 base, with 7 bases spanning the gap. CDR3 residues: CASSLGGGNTEAFF. Written as DNA, the CDR3 is TGCGCCAGCAGCTTGGGCGGGGGGAACACTGAAGCTTTCTTT.

This clone was counted only a few times. The J gene is TRBJ1-1, the V gene TRBV5-1, with D perhaps TRBD1 (6 bases). V was cut by 0 bases and J by 6 bases, with 15 bases left in between. The CDR3 totals 15 residues. CDR1 SGHRS and CDR2 YFSETQ come from the germline V gene. The CDR3 region is CASSLEDRRVAEAFF. In DNA form, the CDR3 reads TGCGCCAGCAGCTTGGAGGACAGAAGGGTCGCTGAAGCTTTCTTT.

This clone was counted only a few times. The chain links TRBV14 to TRBJ1-1; unclear D gene. Germline V gene data show CDR1 as SGHDN and CDR2 as FVKESK. V lost 0 bases, J lost 4 bases, and 9 bases lay in between. CDR3 length: 14 residues. CDR3 amino acids: CASSQEWRGTEAFF. The DNA of the CDR3 is TGTGCCAGCAGCCAAGAATGGCGGGGCACTGAAGCTTTCTTT.

The chain has TRBV5-5 and TRBJ2-7, with a possible D match to TRBD1 (5 bases). Trimming removed 4 bases at V and 2 bases at J, with 10 bases between. This CDR3 is built from 13 residues. CDR1 is SGHKS, CDR2 YYEKEE, per germline (reference sequence). CDR3: CASSRQITYEQYF. CDR3 in DNA: TGTGCCAGCAGCCGACAGATAACCTACGAGCAGTACTTC.

V and J are TRBV5-1 and TRBJ2-5; 10 nucleotides align to TRBD2. CDR3 length: 18 amino acids. Trimming took 0 bases from V and 1 from J; bases not matched to a gene: 9. Germline CDR1 SGHRS, CDR2 YFSETQ. The CDR3 DNA sequence: TGCGCCAGCAGCTTGGGGGGACTAGCGCTAAATTCCCAAGAGACCCAGTACTTC. This encodes CASSLGGLALNSQETQYF.

This chain joins TRBV6-5 and TRBJ1-5, with 7 bases identical to TRBD1. This CDR3 contains 13 residues. Trimming removed 10 bases from V and 3 bases from J; junction bases left unmatched: 6. Per the germline V gene, CDR1 is MNHEY and CDR2 is SVGAGI. The CDR3 spells CATQGDFNQPQHF. The CDR3 nucleotides read TGTGCCACCCAGGGGGATTTCAATCAGCCCCAGCATTTT.

This chain joins TRBV10-3 and TRBJ1-1; TRBD1 might be the D (6 bases). Germline V gene data show CDR1 as ENHRY and CDR2 as SYGVKD. Trimming shortened V by 2 bases and J by 4 bases, and 11 bases separated the two germline ends. The CDR3 contains 14 residues. CDR3: CAISEGRGSTEAFF. CDR3 in DNA: TGTGCCATCAGTGAGGGAAGGGGGAGCACTGAAGCTTTCTTT.

The chain couples TRBV7-2 to TRBJ2-3, with 9 bases identical to TRBD2. The V gene end was trimmed by 5 bases and the J gene end by 4 bases; junction bases not matched to a gene: 13. Looked up from germline, CDR1 is SGHTA and CDR2 is FQGNSA. The CDR3 length is 17 residues. The CDR3 sequence: CASSRAGGRLRADTQYF. The DNA for the CDR3 is TGTGCCAGCAGCCGCGCGGGGGGGCGCCTTAGGGCAGATACGCAGTATTTT.

The rearrangement joins TRBV5-1 to TRBJ1-4, with 11 nucleotides matching TRBD1. The CDR3 extends over 18 amino acids. J gave up 3 bases and V 0 bases, and 7 bases lay outside the gene matches. CDR1 is SGHRS, CDR2 YFSETQ, per germline. The CDR3 spells CASSLVRTGGAANEKLFF. CDR3 nucleotide sequence: TGCGCCAGCAGCTTGGTGAGGACAGGGGGCGCGGCTAATGAAAAACTGTTTTTT.

This clone is a singleton in its sample. The chain uses TRBV3-1 (or the pseudogene TRBV3-2) and TRBJ2-1, with D perhaps TRBD2 (5 bases). The CDR3 sequence is 15 residues long. Trimming cost V 4 bases and J 0 bases, with 10 bases left between them. In germline, CDR1 is LGHDT, CDR2 YNNKEL (reference sequence). The CDR3 loop reads CASSPTRSSYNEQFF. Here the CDR3 DNA reads TGTGCCAGCAGCCCCACTAGAAGCTCCTACAATGAGCAGTTCTTC.

The chain has TRBV30 and TRBJ1-4; TRBD1 matches at 8 bases. Germline V gene lookup returns CDR1 GTSNPN and CDR2 SVGIG (reference sequence). V was pared by 4 bases and J by 13 bases, with 5 bases of the junction left unmatched. The CDR3 loop spans 11 amino acids. For the CDR3, the DNA is TGTGCCTGGAACCACAGGGGGGGACTGTTTTTT. Its translation is CAWNHRGGLFF.

In DNA, the CDR3 is TGTGCCAGCAGCTTAGGTCTAGCGGGCGACACAGATACGCAGTATTTT. Translated, it gives CASSLGLAGDTDTQYF. V usage is TRBV7-2 and J usage is TRBJ2-3; 8 positions agree with TRBD2. CDR3 length: 16 residues. The germline CDR1 and CDR2 sequences are SGHTA and FQGNSA. V lost 1 base and J lost 2; bases outside the gene matches: 5.

This chain uses TRBV6-1 with TRBJ2-3; 9 nucleotides align to TRBD2. CDR1 is MNHNS, CDR2 SASEGT, per germline. The CDR3 runs 15 residues. J was trimmed by 4 bases and V by 1 base; bases with no gene match: 3. CDR3 coding DNA: TGTGCCAGCAGTGAAGGTCTAGCGGGGCCAGATACGCAGTATTTT. Its protein is CASSEGLAGPDTQYF.

The rearrangement links TRBV12-5 to TRBJ1-1; weak D call: TRBD1 (6 bases). The CDR3 runs 16 residues. Germline lookup yields CDR1 LGHNT and CDR2 FRNRAP. Trimming took off 0 bases at V and 2 bases at J, with 13 bases between the two ends. The CDR3: CASGLVLGGLNTEAFF. CDR3 nucleotides: TGTGCTAGTGGTTTGGTACTGGGGGGGCTCAACACTGAAGCTTTCTTT.

J is TRBJ1-4 and V is TRBV5-1, with a possible D match to TRBD1 (5 bases). V dropped 0 bases and J dropped 3 bases, with 12 bases sitting between them. This CDR3 contains 16 residues. The V gene's germline CDR1 is SGHRS and CDR2 YFSETQ. The CDR3 coding sequence is TGCGCCAGCAGCTTGGCCTTGGGAGGGGCTAATGAAAAACTGTTTTTT. This sequence encodes CASSLALGGANEKLFF.

The chain is built from TRBV9 and TRBJ1-3; 7 bases are a match to TRBD1. The V gene end was trimmed by 4 bases and the J gene end by 0 bases; junction bases not matched to a gene: 10. Germline CDR1 reads SGDLS; CDR2 reads YYNGEE. This CDR3 is built from 17 residues. The CDR3 region is CASSRGQQSYSGNTIYF. The CDR3 nucleotides read TGTGCCAGCAGCAGGGGACAGCAGTCGTACTCTGGAAACACCATATATTTT.

The chain links TRBV7-3 to TRBJ1-6, with D perhaps matching TRBD1 (6 bases). V dropped 3 bases and J dropped 7 bases, with 10 bases sitting between them. This CDR3 spans 14 amino acids. CDR1 SGHTA and CDR2 FQGTGA come from the germline V gene. The DNA of the CDR3 is TGTGCCAGCAGCTTTACAGGGTGGAATTCACCCCTCCACTTT. It yields the protein CASSFTGWNSPLHF.

Worth noting for this clone: Germline and junction disagree at one end, which may indicate a read error. The genes are TRBV7-7 and TRBJ2-1, with a tentative D call TRBD1 (5 bases). This CDR3 has 15 amino acids. Germline V gene sequence: CDR1 SSHAT, CDR2 FNYEAQ (reference sequence). DNA for the CDR3: TGTGCTAGCAGCTACGACAGTAGCTCCTACAATGAGCAGTTCTTC. Protein product: CASSYDSSSYNEQFF.

The chain employs TRBV6-2 or TRBV6-3 and TRBJ2-3; 9 bases match TRBD2. V was pared by 5 bases and J by 6 bases, with 6 bases of the junction left unmatched. CDR1 and CDR2 (germline): MNHEY, SVGEGT. The CDR3 has 14 residues. CDR3 sequence (DNA): TGTGCCAGCAGTGGATGGACTAGCGTTGATACGCAGTATTTT. The encoded protein is CASSGWTSVDTQYF.